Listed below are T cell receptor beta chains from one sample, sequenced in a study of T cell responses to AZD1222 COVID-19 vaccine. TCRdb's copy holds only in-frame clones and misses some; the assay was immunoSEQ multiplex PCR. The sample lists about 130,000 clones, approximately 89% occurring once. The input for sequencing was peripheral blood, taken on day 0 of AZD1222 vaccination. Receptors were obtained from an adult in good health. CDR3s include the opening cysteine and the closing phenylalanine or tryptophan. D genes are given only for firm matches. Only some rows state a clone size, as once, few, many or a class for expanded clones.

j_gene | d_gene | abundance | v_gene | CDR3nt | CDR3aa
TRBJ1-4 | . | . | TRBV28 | TGTGCCAGCAGTCCGCCCACACAAAGAGGTGAAAAACTGTTTTTT | CASSPPTQRGEKLFF
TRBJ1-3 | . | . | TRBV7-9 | TGTGCCAGCAGCGCCAGGGGATCTGGAAACACCATATATTTT | CASSARGSGNTIYF
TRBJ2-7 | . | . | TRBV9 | TGTGCCAGCAGCGTTTGGGATTCGGATGAGCAGTACTTC | CASSVWDSDEQYF
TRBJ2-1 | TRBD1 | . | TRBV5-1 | TGCGCCAGCAGCTTTAGACAGGGGGGTGAGCAGTTCTTC | CASSFRQGGEQFF
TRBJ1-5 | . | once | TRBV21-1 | TGTGCCAGCAGCAAAGGGGACAGGGGCGATCAGCCCCAGCATTTT | CASSKGDRGDQPQHF
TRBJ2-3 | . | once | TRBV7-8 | TGTGCCAGCAGATTTAGCCGGGGGTGGACAGATACGCAGTATTTT | CASRFSRGWTDTQYF
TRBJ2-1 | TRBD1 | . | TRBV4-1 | TGCGCCAGCAGCCCCCCCGGGACAGGGGGCTTCAATGAGCAGTTCTTC | CASSPPGTGGFNEQFF
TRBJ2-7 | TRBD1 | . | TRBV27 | TGTGCCAGCAGTTCCCGGACAGGGGGCTACGAGCAGTACTTC | CASSSRTGGYEQYF
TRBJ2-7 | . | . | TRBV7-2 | TGTGCCAGCAGCTTGGCGGTGGGGGGCTACGAGCAGTACTTC | CASSLAVGGYEQYF
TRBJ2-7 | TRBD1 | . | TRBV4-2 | TGTGCCAGCAGCCAAGGGGTCAGGGGGCTCAACGAGCAGTACTTC | CASSQGVRGLNEQYF
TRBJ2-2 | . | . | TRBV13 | TGTGCCAGCAGGACCGGGACAACACTCACCGGGGAGCTGTTTTTT | CASRTGTTLTGELFF
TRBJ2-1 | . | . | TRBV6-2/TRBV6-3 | TGTGCCAGCAGACCTACTCTCTTAGGGGGTGAGCAGTTCTTC | CASRPTLLGGEQFF
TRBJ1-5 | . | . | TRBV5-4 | TGTGCCAGCAGCTTGGATGCTCAGCCCCAGCATTTT | CASSLDAQPQHF
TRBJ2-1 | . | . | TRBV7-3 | TGTGCCAGCGGGGCGAGCGGGGAGCAGTTCTTC | CASGASGEQFF
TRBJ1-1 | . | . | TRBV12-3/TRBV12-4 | TGTGCCAGCAGTTTATTCCGGGGGACTGAAGCTTTCTTT | CASSLFRGTEAFF
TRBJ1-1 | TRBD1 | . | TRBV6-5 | TGTGCCAGCAGTAGTCGCACCACAGGGGAGGCTGAAGCTTTCTTT | CASSSRTTGEAEAFF
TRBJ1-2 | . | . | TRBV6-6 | TGTGCCAGCAGTTACCAGTCTAACTATGGCTACACCTTC | CASSYQSNYGYTF
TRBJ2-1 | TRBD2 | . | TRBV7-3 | TGTGCCAGCAGCTCGGGACTAGCAGTCTCCTACAATGAGCAGTTCTTC | CASSSGLAVSYNEQFF
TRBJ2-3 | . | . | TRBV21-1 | TGTGCCAGCAGCAACATTACGCAGTATTTT | CASSNITQYF
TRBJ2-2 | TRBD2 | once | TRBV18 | TGTGCCAGCTTGGGACTAGCGAGAGGCGGGGAGCTGTTTTTT | CASLGLARGGELFF
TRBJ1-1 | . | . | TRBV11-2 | TGTGCCAGCAGCTTACCGTACGGACGGGGACCGGTAGCTTTCTTT | CASSLPYGRGPVAFF
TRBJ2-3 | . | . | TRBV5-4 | TGTGCCAGCAGCTTGGGAGGGGGAACAGATACGCAGTATTTT | CASSLGGGTDTQYF
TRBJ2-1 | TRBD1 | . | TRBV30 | TGTGCCTGGAGTGGGGGACAGGGATACAATGAGCAGTTCTTC | CAWSGGQGYNEQFF
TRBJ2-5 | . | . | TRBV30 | TGTGCCTGGAGTGTACGCGGGACCGTAACAGAGACCCAGTACTTC | CAWSVRGTVTETQYF
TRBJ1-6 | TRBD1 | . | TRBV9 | TGTGCCAGCAGCGCCGGGACAGCTAATAATTCACCCCTCCACTTT | CASSAGTANNSPLHF
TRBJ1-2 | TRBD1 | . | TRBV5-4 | TGTGCCAGCACCATCCCGGGACAGGGAAACTATGGCTACACCTTC | CASTIPGQGNYGYTF
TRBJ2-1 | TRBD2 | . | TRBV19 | TGTGCCAGTAGTATAGGGCCCGGGAGGGAAAATGAGCAGTTCTTC | CASSIGPGRENEQFF
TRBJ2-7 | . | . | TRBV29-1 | TGCAGCGTTGGGCGGGATTCCTACGAGCAGTACTTC | CSVGRDSYEQYF
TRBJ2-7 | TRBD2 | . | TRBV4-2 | TGTGCCAGCAGCCCCGGACTAGCGGGGACCTACGAGCAGTACTTC | CASSPGLAGTYEQYF
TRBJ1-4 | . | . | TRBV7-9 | TGTGCCAGCAGCTTAGGTCGCGGGGGCGATAATGAAAAACTGTTTTTT | CASSLGRGGDNEKLFF
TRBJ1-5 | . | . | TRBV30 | TGTGCCTGGAGCGACCAACGAGGGCAGCCCCAGCATTTT | CAWSDQRGQPQHF
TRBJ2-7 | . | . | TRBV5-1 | TGCGCCAGCAGCTTTATCAGGGTAGAGGAGCAGTACTTC | CASSFIRVEEQYF
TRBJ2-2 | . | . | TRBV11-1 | TGTGCCAGCAGCTTACTACTAGCTGACGGGGAGCTGTTTTTT | CASSLLLADGELFF
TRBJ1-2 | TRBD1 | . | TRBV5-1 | TGCGCCAGCAGCGGGGACAGGAGCTATGGCTACACCTTC | CASSGDRSYGYTF
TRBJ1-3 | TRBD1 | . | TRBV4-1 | TGCGCCAGCAGCCACACCACAGGGGGCTTTGGAAACACCATATATTTT | CASSHTTGGFGNTIYF
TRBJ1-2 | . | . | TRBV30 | TGTGCCTGGAGCTACTGGACAGATAATGGCTACACCTTC | CAWSYWTDNGYTF
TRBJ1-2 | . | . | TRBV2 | TGTGCCAGCAGGCCCTATTGGGGGGGTGGCTACACCTTC | CASRPYWGGGYTF